A few counts support the clone carrying this T cell receptor (beta chain). Genomic DNA, the template, was used for profiling of the TCR beta VDJ and CDR3. TCRdb used MiXCR to reprocess the reads, holding one entry per CDR3 protein. The table shows about 270,000 distinct CDR3 sequences, with approximately 56% occurring only once. The data were taken from a study of CD8+CD57+ T cells in acquired aplastic anemia. Trimming pared 5 bases from V and 0 bases from J, leaving 8 bases between. CDR3 length: 15 amino acids. Germline CDR1 reads SGHTA; CDR2 reads FQGNSA. Sequencing was carried out using sorted CD4+, CD8+, or CD8+CD57+ T cells (not recorded which) from PBMCs. The sequence was collected from a human donor with severe aplastic anemia or a healthy control (not recorded which). This sequence joins TRBV7-2 and TRBJ1-6; no clear D gene. The CDR3 loop reads CASSKHSSYNSPLHF. CDR3 DNA sequence: TGTGCCAGCAGCAAACACAGCTCCTATAATTCACCCCTCCACTTT.